This T cell receptor beta chain was identified in a study of molecular identifiers for immune sequencing clone quantification. TCRdb reanalysed the PCR reads using MiXCR and keeps one entry per CDR3 protein. This sample yields approximately 500,000 distinct CDR3 sequences, of which about 22% are seen a single time; 0.65% to 0.95% belongs to the top ten. This CDR3 spans 14 amino acids. Looked up from germline, CDR1 is DFQATT and CDR2 is SNEGSKA (reference sequence). A word on this clonotype: One end of the junction varies from germline; a read error may be responsible.

The receptor's source is a human donor in good health. Some libraries in this study had Jurkat cell RNA spiked in. The sequencing sample was made of naive CD8+ T cells from blood, with Jurkat cell RNA spiked in. The sample's subset: FACS-sorted CD8+CD4-CCR7+CD45RA+ naive T cells. The rearrangement uses TRBV20-1 and TRBJ2-1, with D possibly being TRBD1 (6 bases). CDR3 amino acids: CSARPLGAYNVQFF. The CDR3, as DNA: TGCAGTGCCAGGCCCCTGGGGGCATACAATGTGCAGTTCTTC.